The sequence of this T cell receptor beta chain was determined in a study of cytomegalovirus exposure and HLA in healthy donors. Study-wide context: Early release data held some 79 million unique TCRs from HLA-typed donors. Overall study results and limits: In all likelihood, a cluster of highly shared sequence variants was a sequencing artifact.

Primers: 60 Vbeta forward and 13 Jbeta reverse. Assay used: immunoSEQ multiplex PCR; TCRdb lists only in-frame clones, some missing. The sample carries fewer than 200,000 clones, 71% recorded once. As for this clone: The antigen is not known.

Per germline, CDR1 SGHNT and CDR2 YYREEE (reference sequence). The CDR3 totals 14 residues. Between the trimmed V and J ends, which lost 3 bases and 1 base, there was a span of 11 bases. It was healthy bone marrow donors who served as donors. The material sequenced was PBMCs. V is TRBV5-4 and J is TRBJ2-7; D possibly corresponds to TRBD2 (6 bases). The receptor was isolated from a young woman in good health and CMV-seronegative. In nucleotides, the CDR3 is TGTGCCAGCAGCTCGGGGGACGAATCCTACGAGCAGTACTTC. This codes for CASSSGDESYEQYF.